A single sample is the source of the 5 T cell receptor beta chains below, sequenced in a study of tumor and adjacent non-tumor tissue in lung cancer. The library came from three nested PCR rounds adapted from ARM-PCR protocols. A single record per CDR3 protein comes from TCRdb applying MiXCR to the multiplex PCR reads. The sample holds roughly 150,000 distinct CDR3 sequences, around 67% seen once. RNA was extracted from bulk tissue without any cell sorting. Sequencing was done on a sample of lung tumor tissue. Receptor source: a man in his 60s with small cell lung cancer.

For this clonotype: A much larger clonotype is one base distant, so this may be a read error. The V gene is TRBV4-2, the J gene TRBJ2-3; D is ambiguous. The CDR3 spans 13 residues. Per the germline V gene, CDR1 is LGHNA and CDR2 is YNFKEQ. The CDR3 DNA is TGTGTCAGCAGCCAGATACCCCAGGATACGCAGTATTTT. Its translation: CVSSQIPQDTQYF.

This clonotype was seen more than once but under ten times. The rearrangement links TRBV12-3 or TRBV12-4 to TRBJ2-2; 10 nucleotides match TRBD2. V gave up 6 bases and J gave up 6 bases; unmatched junction bases: 7. This CDR3 spans 15 amino acids. CDR3 in DNA: TGTGCCAGCAGCCCAGGGACTAGCGATTCCGGGGAGCTGTTTTTT. It translates to CASSPGTSDSGELFF.

Note on this clonotype: The junction departs from germline at one end; a sequencing error may be responsible. V is TRBV20-1 and J is TRBJ2-3; possibly TRBD2 for D (5 bases). CDR1 is DFQATT and CDR2 is SNEGSKA in the germline V gene (reference sequence). The length of the CDR3 is 14 residues. The DNA of the CDR3 is TGCAGTACTAGAGATCTGGCCAGATCTGGTACGCAGTATTTT. Encoded protein: CSTRDLARSGTQYF.

Turning to this clonotype: The junction and the germline gene differ at one end; a read error may be behind it. CDR3 bases: TGTACCAGCAGTTACCTGACAGGGGGTGGTGAGACGGATACGCAGTATTTT. As protein: CTSSYLTGGGETDTQYF. This chain connects TRBV6-6 to TRBJ2-3; 9 positions agree with TRBD1. Germline V gene lookup returns CDR1 MNHNY and CDR2 SVGAGI (reference sequence). This CDR3 has 17 amino acids.

The V and J genes are TRBV7-9 and TRBJ2-1; no clear D. Trimming removed 11 bases from V and 4 bases from J, with 9 bases in between. The CDR3 length is 11 residues. The germline gives CDR1 SEHNR, CDR2 FQNEAQ (reference sequence). This CDR3 reads CAGILYNEQFF. In nucleotides, the CDR3 is TGTGCCGGCATCCTATACAATGAGCAGTTCTTC.